Listed here are 25 T cell receptor beta chains from one sample, sequenced in a study of OX40 agonist ivuxolimab in advanced cancers. This table comes from immunoSEQ multiplex PCR, and its TCRdb copy is limited to in-frame clones, with some not included. This sample has about 79,000 clones; approximately 91% occur once, and the top ten carry approximately 7%. The specimen was CD4+ or CD8+ T cells sorted from blood, collected in a trial of the OX40 agonist ivuxolimab. The receptor source for this set is an adult with an advanced solid tumor such as melanoma, head and neck, liver or kidney cancer.

CDR3 nucleotide sequence: TGCGCCAGCAGCTTGAGGCTAGCCCATGAGCAGTTCTTC. Translated, it gives CASSLRLAHEQFF. The V gene is TRBV5-1, the J gene TRBJ2-1, with D perhaps TRBD2 (5 bases). Germline V gene data show CDR1 as SGHRS and CDR2 as YFSETQ. The V and J ends lost 1 base and 8 bases respectively, with 10 bases between them. There are 13 residues in the CDR3.

The gene calls are TRBV10-3 and TRBJ2-7; 7 nucleotides agree with TRBD1. The V gene end was trimmed by 7 bases and the J gene end by 5 bases; junction bases not matched to a gene: 2. Per germline, CDR1 ENHRY and CDR2 SYGVKD. CDR3 length equals 11 residues. CDR3 coding DNA: TGTGCCATCAAGCAGGGGGACGAGCAGTACTTC. Translating it yields CAIKQGDEQYF.

The chain joins TRBV29-1 to TRBJ1-1; 7 nucleotides agree with TRBD1. With V trimmed by 3 bases and J by 4 bases, 8 bases remained unmatched. CDR3 size: 14 residues. Germline V gene data show CDR1 as SQVTM and CDR2 as ANQGSEA. CDR3 loop: CSVETGRGITEAFF. The CDR3 DNA is TGCAGCGTTGAGACAGGGAGGGGGATCACTGAAGCTTTCTTT.

V gene TRBV7-3 combines with J gene TRBJ2-1, with 7 bases that match TRBD2. Germline V lookup: CDR1 SGHTA, CDR2 FQGTGA. Unmatched junction bases numbered 7, after V lost 5 bases and J lost 6 bases. The CDR3 is 14 amino acids. The CDR3 DNA reads as TGTGCCAGCAGCCGGGAGGATACGGGCAATGAGCAGTTCTTC. It encodes CASSREDTGNEQFF. Full variable domain (outside the CDR3, taken from reference TRBV7-3 and TRBJ2-1): GAGVSQTPSNKVTEKGKYVELRCDPISGHTALYWYRQSLGQGPEFLIYFQGTGAADDSGLPNDRFFAVRPEGSVSTLKIQRTERGDSAVYLCASSREDTGNEQFFGPGTRLTVL.

This chain joins TRBV2 and TRBJ2-5; 7 bases align to TRBD2. This CDR3 has 14 amino acids. The J segment lost 5 bases and the V segment lost 11 bases, leaving 14 bases of the junction unmatched. Germline V gene data show CDR1 as SNHLY and CDR2 as FYNNEI. The CDR3 nucleotides are TGTGCCTCCTCACCAGGCGGGAGTGTTGAGACCCAGTACTTC. Translated, it gives CASSPGGSVETQYF.

This sequence joins TRBV6-4 and TRBJ2-1, with 10 bases lining up with TRBD2. The length of the CDR3 is 15 residues. In germline, CDR1 is MRHNA, CDR2 SNTAGT. V dropped 6 bases and J dropped 0; count of bases not matched to a gene: 2. The DNA for the CDR3 is TGTGCCAGCAGCTCTAGCGGGGGCTCCTACAATGAGCAGTTCTTC. Its translation: CASSSSGGSYNEQFF.

This clone was recorded once. The chain has TRBV19 and TRBJ2-1, with TRBD1 as a possible D gene (6 bases). The V gene's germline CDR1 is LNHDA and CDR2 SQIVND (reference sequence). This CDR3 comprises 14 residues. With 7 bases removed from V and 4 bases from J, the gap between germline ends came to 14 bases. The CDR3 DNA is TGTGCCAGTAATCCAGGGACAACTTACAATGAGCAGTTCTTC. Its protein product is CASNPGTTYNEQFF. Full variable domain (remainder filled in from reference TRBV19 and TRBJ2-1): DGGITQSPKYLFRKEGQNVTLSCEQNLNHDAMYWYRQDPGQGLRLIYYSQIVNDFQKGDIAEGYSVSREKKESFPLTVTSAQKNPTAFYLCASNPGTTYNEQFFGPGTRLTVL.

The chain employs TRBV7-3 and TRBJ2-3; 7 nucleotides agree with TRBD2. Per germline, CDR1 SGHTA and CDR2 FQGTGA. The CDR3 contains 15 residues. After removal of 5 bases from V and 0 bases from J, the junction contained 5 bases not matched to a gene. The chain's CDR3 is CASSPSGLSTDTQYF. In DNA, the CDR3 is TGTGCCAGCAGCCCTAGCGGCCTCAGCACAGATACGCAGTATTTT.

The CDR3 reads CASSRDRRLYEQYF. CDR3 DNA sequence: TGTGCCAGTAGCCGGGACAGGAGACTCTACGAGCAGTACTTC. This rearrangement joins TRBV19 to TRBJ2-7, with 8 bases fitting TRBD1. V dropped 6 bases and J dropped 3; count of bases not matched to a gene: 7. The CDR3 covers 14 residues. CDR1 is LNHDA, CDR2 SQIVND, per germline (reference sequence).

The V call is TRBV19, the J call TRBJ2-7; D perhaps matches TRBD1 (5 bases). V shed 3 bases and J shed 1 base, with 13 bases lying between them. Germline-derived CDR1 and CDR2 are LNHDA and SQIVND (reference sequence). The CDR3 sequence is 15 residues long. Here the CDR3 reads CASSIQGKGSYEQYF. In DNA form, the CDR3 reads TGTGCCAGTAGTATCCAGGGTAAAGGATCCTACGAGCAGTACTTC. The complete variable domain, with remaining parts taken from reference TRBV19 and TRBJ2-7, reads DGGITQSPKYLFRKEGQNVTLSCEQNLNHDAMYWYRQDPGQGLRLIYYSQIVNDFQKGDIAEGYSVSREKKESFPLTVTSAQKNPTAFYLCASSIQGKGSYEQYFGPGTRLTVT.

The sample holds one count of this clone. V and J are TRBV4-2 and TRBJ2-7, with 7 positions matching TRBD1. V shed 0 bases, J shed 5 bases, and the junction held 7 bases outside the gene matches. Germline values: CDR1 LGHNA, CDR2 YNFKEQ. The CDR3 is 15 residues long. Here the CDR3 DNA reads TGTGCCAGCAGCCAAGATTGGGGACAGTTCGACGAGCAGTACTTC. It codes for CASSQDWGQFDEQYF.

The V and J genes are TRBV28 and TRBJ2-7; TRBD2 is a possible D gene (6 bases). This CDR3 comprises 15 residues. The V end lost 7 bases, the J end lost 7 bases, and 23 bases lay between the germline ends. Germline lookup yields CDR1 MDHEN and CDR2 SYDVKM. CDR3 sequence (DNA): TGTGCCAGCATGAGGACCGGGACTGCCTCATGGGAGCAGTACTTC. This translates into CASMRTGTASWEQYF.

The genes are TRBV4-1 and TRBJ2-1; D might be TRBD2 (6 bases). The V gene lost 4 bases and the J gene lost 6 bases, with 10 bases spanning the gap. Germline CDR1 reads MGHRA; CDR2 reads YSYEKL. The CDR3 totals 13 residues. CDR3: CASSRLVGNEQFF. The CDR3 DNA reads TGCGCCAGCAGCCGACTAGTGGGCAATGAGCAGTTCTTC.

The rearrangement uses TRBV28 and TRBJ2-1; 7 bases align to TRBD2. The germline V gene encodes CDR1 MDHEN and CDR2 SYDVKM. V was clipped by 2 bases and J by 6 bases; unmatched bases: 4. There are 14 residues in the CDR3. The CDR3 sequence: CASSLVGGSNEQFF. As DNA, the CDR3 is TGTGCCAGCAGTTTAGTAGGCGGGAGCAATGAGCAGTTCTTC.

This clone has a single count. CDR3 sequence: CASSKSNKDPYSNQPQHF. For the CDR3, the DNA is TGTGCCAGCAGCAAAAGCAACAAGGACCCCTATAGCAATCAGCCCCAGCATTTT. V is TRBV21-1 and J is TRBJ1-5. TRBV21-1 is annotated as a pseudogene. CDR3 length equals 18 residues.

The rearrangement joins TRBV11-2 to TRBJ1-2; D gene uncertain. The CDR3 contains 11 residues. Per the germline V gene, CDR1 is SGHAT and CDR2 is FQNNGV. Trimming shortened V by 3 bases and J by 6 bases, and 5 bases separated the two germline ends. The CDR3 is CASSFRNGYTF. CDR3 sequence (DNA): TGTGCCAGCAGCTTTCGGAATGGCTACACCTTC.

This clone came up once. The rearrangement joins TRBV28 to TRBJ1-1; D remains unclear. Germline V gene sequence: CDR1 MDHEN, CDR2 SYDVKM. Trimming pared 2 bases from V and 1 base from J, leaving 11 bases between. CDR3 size: 15 residues. The CDR3 DNA reads as TGTGCCAGCAGTTTACAACAGCTCCAGAACACTGAAGCTTTCTTT. Translation gives CASSLQQLQNTEAFF.

The V call is TRBV5-6, the J call TRBJ2-3, with unresolved D. V lost 4 bases to trimming and J lost 1 base, with 7 bases between them. The CDR3 contains 13 residues. Germline CDR1 and CDR2: SGHDT and YYEEEE. The CDR3 DNA is TGTGCCAGCAGCCAGACCGGCACAGATACGCAGTATTTT. Its protein product is CASSQTGTDTQYF.

The V call is TRBV27, the J call TRBJ1-1; D is possibly TRBD1 (6 bases). Germline CDR1 and CDR2: MNHEY and SMNVEV (reference sequence). V was cut by 5 bases and J by 13 bases, with 17 bases left in between. The CDR3 totals 12 residues. This chain's CDR3 is CASSQTGGRVFF. DNA of the CDR3: TGTGCCAGCAGTCAGACGGGGGGCCGGGTTTTCTTT.

This clone showed up just once. This CDR3 is also generated by other DNA sequences in the sample. The CDR3 loop reads CASSSGSYGYTF. As DNA, the CDR3 is TGTGCCAGCAGTTCAGGGTCCTATGGCTACACCTTC. The chain combines TRBV28 with TRBJ1-2; D is perhaps TRBD1 (5 bases). Looked up from germline, CDR1 is MDHEN and CDR2 is SYDVKM. V gave up 4 bases and J gave up 4 bases, with 7 bases separating them. The CDR3 runs 12 residues.

The chain employs TRBV7-9 and TRBJ1-5; 9 bases align to TRBD1. This CDR3 region has 13 residues. The germline V gene has CDR1 SEHNR and CDR2 FQNEAQ (reference sequence). V lost 4 bases and J lost 5; bases outside the gene matches: 0. This CDR3 reads CASSWTGDQPQHF. The CDR3 coding sequence is TGTGCCAGCAGCTGGACAGGGGATCAGCCCCAGCATTTT.

This chain connects TRBV6-5 to TRBJ2-7; D is perhaps TRBD2 (5 bases). CDR1 MNHEY and CDR2 SVGAGI come from the germline V gene. Trimming shortened V by 4 bases and J by 7 bases, and 17 bases separated the two germline ends. CDR3 length: 14 residues. CDR3: CASSSSGIRMEQYF. For the CDR3, the DNA is TGTGCCAGCAGTTCATCGGGGATAAGGATGGAGCAGTACTTC.

J is TRBJ2-7 and V is TRBV2, with 8 bases aligning to TRBD2. The CDR3 totals 12 residues. With 3 bases clipped from V and 8 bases from J, the junction kept 3 bases outside the gene matches. CDR1 SNHLY and CDR2 FYNNEI come from the germline V gene. The CDR3 DNA sequence: TGTGCCAGCAGTGACGGACTAGCCCAGCAGTACTTC. Translated, it gives CASSDGLAQQYF.

The chain has TRBV29-1 and TRBJ2-5; 7 bases align to TRBD2. The CDR3 runs 14 residues. The germline V gene encodes CDR1 SQVTM and CDR2 ANQGSEA. Trimming cost V 5 bases and J 2 bases; bases outside gene matches: 8. The CDR3 protein is CSVREGARQETQYF. The CDR3 region has the DNA TGCAGCGTTAGGGAGGGAGCTCGTCAAGAGACCCAGTACTTC. The variable domain in full, with the rest retrieved from reference TRBV29-1 and TRBJ2-5, is SAVISQKPSRDICQRGTSLTIQCQVDSQVTMMFWYRQQPGQSLTLIATANQGSEATYESGFVIDKFPISRPNLTFSTLTVSNMSPEDSSIYLCSVREGARQETQYFGPGTRLLVL.

The chain uses TRBV2 and TRBJ1-1; D might be TRBD1 (6 bases). The CDR3 has 14 amino acids. The germline CDR1 and CDR2 sequences are SNHLY and FYNNEI. The V gene lost 6 bases and the J gene lost 5 bases, with 16 bases spanning the gap. DNA for the CDR3: TGTGCCAGCAGGCGCACGGGAGGGGGAACTGAAGCTTTCTTT. Translated, it gives CASRRTGGGTEAFF. Full variable domain (remainder filled in from reference TRBV2 and TRBJ1-1): EPEVTQTPSHQVTQMGQEVILRCVPISNHLYFYWYRQILGQKVEFLVSFYNNEISEKSEIFDDQFSVERPDGSNFTLKIRSTKLEDSAMYFCASRRTGGGTEAFFGQGTRLTVV.